These 31 T cell receptor beta chains came from one sample sequenced in a study of T cells in Graves' hyperthyroidism and ophthalmopathy. There were TCR beta CDR3 regions amplified from RNA transcripts. With the HTBI primer set, the TCR CDR3 went through a first round of RT-PCR. TCRdb redid the calling of the multiplex PCR reads with MiXCR, one entry per CDR3 protein. The sample has under 650,000 distinct CDR3 sequences, about a sixth seen once. Sequences were obtained from blood. These receptor sequences come from a woman under 40 with Graves' hyperthyroidism.

This clonotype was detected many times. This rearrangement joins TRBV2 to TRBJ2-7; TRBD2 agrees at 7 bases. V lost 3 bases, J lost 4 bases, and 6 bases stayed unmatched. Looked up from germline, CDR1 is SNHLY and CDR2 is FYNNEI. This CDR3 region has 14 residues. The CDR3 loop reads CASSDQGGPYEQYF. CDR3 in DNA: TGTGCCAGCAGTGACCAGGGAGGGCCTTACGAGCAGTACTTC.

This clonotype appeared many times. The J gene is TRBJ1-1, the V gene TRBV6-2 or TRBV6-3, with D tentatively TRBD1 (5 bases). From germline, CDR1 is MNHEY and CDR2 SVGEGT. V gave up 9 bases and J gave up 1 base, with 15 bases separating them. The CDR3 covers 14 residues. The CDR3 sequence: CASLRGSRNTEAFF. Written as DNA, the CDR3 is TGTGCCAGTTTAAGGGGCAGCAGGAACACTGAAGCTTTCTTT.

As to this clonotype: A much larger clone lies a single base off, so this may be a read error. The chain links TRBV29-1 to TRBJ2-5, with TRBD2 matching 10 bases. Germline trimming cut 7 bases from V and 7 bases from J; bases unmatched to any gene: 12. The CDR3 sequence is 14 residues long. Germline V gene data show CDR1 as SQVTM and CDR2 as ANQGSEA. As DNA, the CDR3 is TGCAGCGCAAAAGCAGCGGGAGGGTTGGGGACCCAGTACTTC. Encoded protein: CSAKAAGGLGTQYF.

This clonotype was recorded many times. The rearrangement links TRBV28 to TRBJ2-3; D call uncertain. CDR1 is MDHEN, CDR2 SYDVKM, per germline. Trimming cost V 3 bases and J 0 bases, with 7 bases left between them. There are 14 residues in the CDR3. The CDR3 reads CASSLVQSTDTQYF. CDR3 sequence (DNA): TGTGCCAGCAGTTTGGTCCAAAGCACAGATACGCAGTATTTT.

This clonotype was detected ten times or more. The V and J genes are TRBV28 and TRBJ1-4, with 7 positions matching TRBD1. The CDR3 has 15 residues. The J segment lost 8 bases and the V segment lost 2 bases, leaving 8 bases of the junction unmatched. CDR1 is MDHEN, CDR2 SYDVKM, per germline. CDR3 in DNA: TGTGCCAGCAGTTTAAGGGGGCAGGGAAGGGAAAAACTGTTTTTT. Its translation: CASSLRGQGREKLFF.

The sample holds many counts of this clonotype. This sequence joins TRBV5-1 and TRBJ2-7, with 7 bases fitting TRBD1. J was trimmed by 2 bases and V by 0 bases; bases with no gene match: 2. The germline V gene encodes CDR1 SGHRS and CDR2 YFSETQ. The CDR3 has 14 residues. This CDR3 reads CASSLATGAYEQYF. The CDR3 DNA reads as TGCGCCAGCAGCTTGGCTACAGGGGCCTACGAGCAGTACTTC. Full variable domain (rest looked up from reference TRBV5-1 and TRBJ2-7): KAGVTQTPRYLIKTRGQQVTLSCSPISGHRSVSWYQQTPGQGLQFLFEYFSETQRNKGNFPGRFSGRQFSNSRSEMNVSTLELGDSALYLCASSLATGAYEQYFGPGTRLTVT.

The chain employs TRBV6-9 and TRBJ1-1, with 11 bases fitting TRBD1. After removal of 4 bases from V and 0 bases from J, the junction contained 13 bases not matched to a gene. CDR1 and CDR2 from the germline V gene are MNHGY and SVAAGI. The CDR3 covers 19 residues. In DNA form, the CDR3 reads TGTGCCAGCAGTTGTGGCCGGGACAGGGGGAACCCCATGAACACTGAAGCTTTCTTT. It translates to CASSCGRDRGNPMNTEAFF.

This clonotype has ten or more counts. The chain uses TRBV2 and TRBJ1-2, with TRBD1 matching 8 bases. The germline CDR1 and CDR2 sequences are SNHLY and FYNNEI. With 8 bases clipped from V and 7 bases from J, the junction kept 12 bases outside the gene matches. There are 14 residues in the CDR3. CDR3 DNA sequence: TGTGCCAGCTTGCTCACAGGGGGGTTTTCTGGCTACACCTTC. This encodes CASLLTGGFSGYTF.

This chain links TRBV12-3 or TRBV12-4 with TRBJ2-3; D might be TRBD1 (5 bases). The V end was cut by 3 bases, the J end by 5 bases, with 15 bases between. The CDR3 is 15 residues long. CDR3 sequence: CASSFRKGIGDTQYF. The CDR3 DNA reads as TGTGCCAGCAGTTTTCGGAAGGGGATCGGAGATACGCAGTATTTT.

The V and J genes are TRBV5-1 and TRBJ1-1; 7 nucleotides match TRBD1. Per germline, CDR1 SGHRS and CDR2 YFSETQ. The CDR3 has 15 residues. V was clipped by 7 bases and J by 1 base; unmatched bases: 10. CDR3 sequence (DNA): TGCGCCAGCGGAGCCGGGACAGATTGGAACACTGAAGCTTTCTTT. Amino acids: CASGAGTDWNTEAFF.

Points on this clonotype: This could be a read error, since a much larger clone is one nucleotide away. The genes are TRBV5-1 and TRBJ1-2; 9 bases agree with TRBD1. V dropped 4 bases and J dropped 4; count of bases not matched to a gene: 2. The CDR3 runs to 13 residues. Per germline, CDR1 SGHRS and CDR2 YFSETQ. CDR3 DNA: TGCGCCAGCAGCAAGGACAGGGGCTATGGCTACACCTTC. This translates into CASSKDRGYGYTF. Together with reference TRBV5-1 and TRBJ1-2, the CDR3 gives the full variable domain: KAGVTQTPRYLIKTRGQQVTLSCSPISGHRSVSWYQQTPGQGLQFLFEYFSETQRNKGNFPGRFSGRQFSNSRSEMNVSTLELGDSALYLCASSKDRGYGYTFGSGTRLTVV.

This clonotype has a count of ten or more. This chain joins TRBV5-1 and TRBJ1-1; 11 nucleotides line up with TRBD1. Germline CDR1 SGHRS, CDR2 YFSETQ. The CDR3 has 15 amino acids. Unmatched junction bases numbered 1, after V lost 3 bases and J lost 0 bases. CDR3 region: CASSWTGGVNTEAFF. CDR3 DNA: TGCGCCAGCAGCTGGACAGGGGGCGTGAACACTGAAGCTTTCTTT. Variable domain in full (rest from reference TRBV5-1 and TRBJ1-1): KAGVTQTPRYLIKTRGQQVTLSCSPISGHRSVSWYQQTPGQGLQFLFEYFSETQRNKGNFPGRFSGRQFSNSRSEMNVSTLELGDSALYLCASSWTGGVNTEAFFGQGTRLTVV.

This clonotype was recorded many times. This chain joins TRBV6-1 and TRBJ2-1, with TRBD2 matching 8 bases. The CDR3 is 14 residues long. The V gene's germline CDR1 is MNHNS and CDR2 SASEGT. The J segment lost 6 bases and the V segment lost 7 bases, leaving 8 bases of the junction unmatched. DNA of the CDR3: TGTGCCAGCAAACCCCAACGGGGGGGCAATGAGCAGTTCTTC. Residues: CASKPQRGGNEQFF.

This clonotype was picked up a small number of times. With a much larger clone just one base away, this may be a read error. V usage is TRBV30 and J usage is TRBJ1-1, with D perhaps matching TRBD1 (5 bases). Trimming removed 2 bases from V and 0 bases from J, with 13 bases in between. The germline gives CDR1 GTSNPN, CDR2 SVGIG (reference sequence). The CDR3 is 15 amino acids. The chain's CDR3 is CAWSPHRTLNTEAFF. The CDR3 DNA sequence: TGTGCCTGGAGTCCCCACAGGACCCTGAACACTGAAGCTTTCTTT.

This clonotype turned up a few times. The chain combines TRBV10-3 with TRBJ2-3; 7 bases are shared with TRBD1. CDR1 and CDR2 (germline): ENHRY, SYGVKD. V shed 4 bases and J 4 bases; nucleotides not matched to a gene: 8. CDR3 length equals 15 residues. The CDR3 region has the DNA TGTGCCATCAGTGTAACAGGGGTTAACGCAGATACGCAGTATTTT. Encoded protein: CAISVTGVNADTQYF.

This clonotype was recorded many times. The chain employs TRBV27 and TRBJ2-1; no clear D. Between the trimmed V and J ends, which lost 3 bases and 0 bases, there was a span of 9 bases. The length of the CDR3 is 15 residues. Germline assignment: CDR1 MNHEY and CDR2 SMNVEV (reference sequence). The CDR3 DNA sequence: TGTGCCAGCAGTTTTACCCGCAGCTCCTACAATGAGCAGTTCTTC. This sequence encodes CASSFTRSSYNEQFF.

This clonotype was counted many times. V is TRBV12-3 or TRBV12-4 and J is TRBJ2-7; D remains ambiguous. V lost 5 bases and J 2 bases, leaving 16 bases between the germline ends. The CDR3 loop spans 15 amino acids. CDR3 amino acids: CASSNGPDVTYEQYF. The CDR3 coding sequence is TGTGCCAGCAGTAACGGACCGGACGTTACCTACGAGCAGTACTTC.

The V and J genes are TRBV15 and TRBJ1-1; D remains unclear. Deletions cut 0 bases from V and 7 bases from J, with 9 bases between. The CDR3 totals 13 residues. Germline CDR1 reads LNHNV; CDR2 reads YYDKDF (reference sequence). CDR3 nucleotide sequence: TGTGCCACCAGCAGAGATCGGCAGAGTGAAGCTTTCTTT. Amino acid sequence: CATSRDRQSEAFF.

The sample holds a few counts of this clonotype. CDR3 in amino acids: CASTGENSNQPQHF. The CDR3 nucleotides are TGTGCTAGTACAGGGGAGAATAGCAATCAGCCCCAGCATTTT. The V call is TRBV12-5, the J call TRBJ1-5; TRBD1 agrees at 7 bases. After removal of 8 bases from V and 0 bases from J, the junction contained 4 bases not matched to a gene. CDR3 size: 14 residues. The germline V gene encodes CDR1 LGHNT and CDR2 FRNRAP.

The chain carries TRBV29-1 and TRBJ1-1, with a possible D match to TRBD1 (5 bases). Trimming stripped 4 bases from V and 6 bases from J, with 18 bases between. Germline V gives CDR1 SQVTM, CDR2 ANQGSEA. This CDR3 has 14 amino acids. This CDR3 is CSVGGGIPAAEAFF. The DNA of the CDR3 is TGCAGCGTTGGGGGGGGGATACCCGCCGCTGAAGCTTTCTTT.

This rearrangement joins TRBV20-1 to TRBJ2-6; TRBD2 aligns across 13 bases. Germline CDR1 DFQATT, CDR2 SNEGSKA (reference sequence). This CDR3 contains 18 residues. V dropped 1 base and J dropped 3; count of bases not matched to a gene: 6. The CDR3 region is CSARVTSGRAFGANVLTF. CDR3 DNA sequence: TGCAGTGCTAGAGTCACTAGCGGGAGGGCATTTGGGGCCAACGTCCTGACTTTC.

This clonotype appeared many times. The chain carries TRBV4-2 and TRBJ2-7; D is unclear. Trimming stripped 0 bases from V and 3 bases from J, with 9 bases between. The CDR3 consists of 14 residues. Germline CDR1 and CDR2: LGHNA and YNFKEQ. CDR3: CASSQDGGYYEQYF. CDR3 nucleotides: TGTGCCAGCAGCCAAGATGGCGGATACTACGAGCAGTACTTC.

Turning to this clonotype: A read error is possible here, since a much larger clone lies one base away. This CDR3 fails to terminate in the conserved phenylalanine or tryptophan, so it likely reflects a read error. CDR3 protein: CASSEPPGRGGRYEQYY. DNA for the CDR3: TGTGCCAGCAGTGAGCCCCCGGGGAGGGGGGGCAGGTACGAGCAGTACTAC. The chain is built from TRBV28 and TRBJ2-7, with D possibly being TRBD2 (7 bases). CDR1 MDHEN and CDR2 SYDVKM come from the germline V gene. The CDR3 extends over 17 amino acids. Trimming pared 5 bases from V and 4 bases from J, leaving 24 bases between.

This clonotype was counted at least ten times. This sequence joins TRBV12-3 or TRBV12-4 and TRBJ2-1, with D uncertain. The CDR3 is 12 residues long. V was shortened by 2 bases and J by 6 bases, with 5 bases between the two germline ends. In nucleotides, the CDR3 is TGTGCCAGCAGTTTAAGACCCAATGAGCAGTTCTTC. Its translation: CASSLRPNEQFF.

The chain joins TRBV7-3 to TRBJ2-3, with unresolved D. CDR3 size: 16 residues. V lost 1 base and J lost 2, with 13 bases in between. Germline CDR1 and CDR2: SGHTA and FQGTGA. CDR3 nucleotides: TGTGCCAGCAGCTTAAAAAGATTACCCTACACAGATACGCAGTATTTT. This sequence encodes CASSLKRLPYTDTQYF.

This clonotype was seen once. J is TRBJ2-2 and V is TRBV29-1, with a tentative D call TRBD2 (5 bases). In germline, CDR1 is SQVTM, CDR2 ANQGSEA. The CDR3 is 14 residues long. Trimming pared 2 bases from V and 3 bases from J, leaving 10 bases between. CDR3 nucleotides: TGCAGCGTTGAATTAGCGTTATACACCGGGGAGCTGTTTTTT. It is translated as CSVELALYTGELFF.

This clonotype was observed at least ten times. V and J are TRBV30 and TRBJ2-5; D may be TRBD2 (6 bases). The length of the CDR3 is 12 residues. Trimming took off 5 bases at V and 2 bases at J, with 9 bases between the two ends. Germline CDR1 and CDR2: GTSNPN and SVGIG (reference sequence). The DNA for the CDR3 is TGTGCCTGGGCGACTAGTCAAGAGACCCAGTACTTC. Translated, it gives CAWATSQETQYF.

This clonotype has at least ten counts. This chain connects TRBV12-3 or TRBV12-4 to TRBJ1-4; D is ambiguous. The CDR3 length is 14 residues. The germline V and J ends were trimmed by 3 bases and 3 bases, with 8 bases remaining between them. CDR3 region: CASSFSAANEKLFF. The CDR3 DNA reads TGTGCCAGCAGTTTTTCCGCGGCTAATGAAAAACTGTTTTTT.

This clonotype was picked up many times. One end of the junction varies from germline; a read error may be responsible. The chain employs TRBV28 and TRBJ2-7; D is unclear. CDR1 is MDHEN and CDR2 is SYDVKM in the germline V gene. The CDR3 runs to 13 residues. This chain's CDR3 is CASGFTGYYEQYF. DNA for the CDR3: TGTGCCAGCGGTTTTACTGGTTACTACGAGCAGTACTTC.

This clonotype was seen more than once but under ten times. With a much larger clone just one base away, this may be a read error. CDR3 residues: CSARGSGTYNEQFF. CDR3 nucleotides: TGCAGTGCTAGAGGTAGCGGGACCTACAATGAGCAGTTCTTC. The rearrangement joins TRBV20-1 to TRBJ2-1, with TRBD2 matching 8 bases. CDR1 and CDR2 (germline): DFQATT, SNEGSKA (reference sequence). This CDR3 is 14 amino acids long. Trimming took 1 base from V and 2 from J; bases not matched to a gene: 1.

This clonotype was observed at least ten times. The CDR3 spells CASRDRGADTQYF. The CDR3 nucleotides are TGTGCCAGCAGGGACAGGGGCGCAGATACGCAGTATTTT. The J gene is TRBJ2-3, the V gene TRBV28; 9 bases fit TRBD1. This CDR3 region has 13 residues. The V gene's germline CDR1 is MDHEN and CDR2 SYDVKM. V was pared by 6 bases and J by 4 bases, with 2 bases of the junction left unmatched.